This TCR beta chain was observed in a study of blood T cells in healthy people across ages. Looking at the study overall: Template switching retrieved approximately one barcoded beta molecule for each two T cells. Findings and limits, study-wide: In the absence of known donor CMV status, changes in expanded clonotypes were possibly confounded. In older individuals, TCR beta diversity per million T cells was lower, falling roughly linearly with age.

On this clonotype: Its antigen is still unknown. The junction differs from germline at one of its ends, possibly a read error.

It was with a sample-barcoded 5' primer and a J-beta primer mix that a second PCR of roughly 7 to 12 cycles was run. TCRdb redid the calling of the 5' RACE reads with MiXCR, one entry per CDR3 protein. The sample comprises around 1.5 million distinct CDR3 sequences, approximately 38% of which are singletons, and roughly 8.2% rests with the top ten. CDR1 is MNHNS and CDR2 is SASEGT in the germline V gene. This CDR3 region has 12 residues. The sample consisted of blood. The TCR comes from a woman in her late teens or twenties in good health. J is TRBJ2-1 and V is TRBV6-1; possible D gene TRBD2, 5 bases. This CDR3 reads CASSERVGWEYF. The CDR3 DNA follows: TGTGCCAGCAGTGAAAGGGTAGGGTGGGAGTACTTC.